This T cell receptor (beta chain) was observed in a study of blood T cell repertoires in COVID-19. This CDR3 comprises 16 residues. V lost 3 bases and J 2 bases, leaving 15 bases between the germline ends. The germline V gene has CDR1 LNHDA and CDR2 SQIVND (reference sequence). Across 24 US areas, participants ranged in age from about 18 to 100 years. Assignment of participants to cohorts was predicated upon participant-reported clinical history. Exposed enrollees had met someone with a PCR-confirmed or clinician-diagnosed COVID-19 case at some point within the 2 weeks before study entry. The authors' processing: Reference gene primer amplification gave estimated nucleated cell counts. The table came from immunoSEQ multiplex PCR; TCRdb's copy has only in-frame clones and leaves some out. That table is the source of V, J and clone size, and D and trimming were worked out from the DNA. The table has about 250,000 clones, approximately 83% seen once.

This chain links TRBV19 with TRBJ2-3; the D gene is possibly TRBD2 (5 bases). Sequencing was done on a sample of PBMCs or T cells enriched from blood (not recorded which). This TCR derives from a woman aged 40 to 49 who had been exposed to COVID-19. Written as DNA, the CDR3 is TGTGCCAGTAGTATCCGGGGTGTCATTACCACAGATACGCAGTATTTT. The encoded protein is CASSIRGVITTDTQYF.